Below are 21 T cell receptor beta chains sequenced from a single sample in a study of response to subunit inactivated influenza vaccine. MiXCR, applied by TCRdb to the RT-PCR reads, yields one record per CDR3 protein. This table holds 550,000 to 650,000 distinct CDR3 sequences, 12% found once. This specimen consisted of PBMCs from blood, obtained on the day of vaccination. The receptors derive from a man aged 45-60 years who received an inactivated influenza vaccine.

This clonotype was seen a handful of times. The chain employs TRBV5-1 and TRBJ1-1; D gene uncertain. Germline CDR1 SGHRS, CDR2 YFSETQ. This CDR3 contains 14 residues. V lost 0 bases and J lost 1, with 7 bases in between. CDR3: CASSLDVSNTEAFF. CDR3 nucleotide sequence: TGCGCCAGCAGCTTGGACGTTTCGAACACTGAAGCTTTCTTT. The complete variable domain, with remaining parts taken from reference TRBV5-1 and TRBJ1-1, reads KAGVTQTPRYLIKTRGQQVTLSCSPISGHRSVSWYQQTPGQGLQFLFEYFSETQRNKGNFPGRFSGRQFSNSRSEMNVSTLELGDSALYLCASSLDVSNTEAFFGQGTRLTVV.

This clonotype has at least ten counts. The CDR3 nucleotides are TGTGCCAGCAGCTCAGTGACCCGGGACTATGGAATCGCCTACGAGCAGTACTTC. As protein: CASSSVTRDYGIAYEQYF. V is TRBV7-6 and J is TRBJ2-7, with 7 bases aligning to TRBD2. With V trimmed by 4 bases and J by 2 bases, 17 bases remained unmatched. CDR3 length: 18 amino acids. Germline CDR1 and CDR2: SGHVS and FNYEAQ. Drawing the rest from reference TRBV7-6 and TRBJ2-7, the complete variable domain is GAGVSQSPRYKVTKRGQDVALRCDPISGHVSLYWYRQALGQGPEFLTYFNYEAQQDKSGLPNDRFSAERPEGSISTLTIQRTEQRDSAMYRCASSSVTRDYGIAYEQYFGPGTRLTVT.

This clonotype was counted only a few times. The CDR3 loop reads CASSLRGTRSTGELFF. The CDR3 nucleotides are TGCGCCAGCAGCTTGCGAGGGACGAGAAGTACCGGGGAGCTGTTTTTT. The chain links TRBV5-1 to TRBJ2-2; D may be TRBD1 or TRBD2 (5 bases each). CDR1 is SGHRS, CDR2 YFSETQ, per germline. The CDR3 runs to 16 residues. With 1 base removed from V and 5 bases from J, the gap between germline ends came to 15 bases.

This clonotype was seen only a few times. This chain connects TRBV28 to TRBJ2-3; 8 positions agree with TRBD2. From germline, CDR1 is MDHEN and CDR2 SYDVKM. Trimming removed 2 bases from V and 5 bases from J; junction bases left unmatched: 6. The length of the CDR3 is 15 residues. CDR3 loop: CASSLTAGVGDTQYF. CDR3 nucleotide sequence: TGTGCCAGCAGTTTAACAGCGGGAGTTGGAGATACGCAGTATTTT. Together with reference TRBV28 and TRBJ2-3, the CDR3 gives the full variable domain: DVKVTQSSRYLVKRTGEKVFLECVQDMDHENMFWYRQDPGLGLRLIYFSYDVKMKEKGDIPEGYSVSREKKERFSLILESASTNQTSMYLCASSLTAGVGDTQYFGPGTRLTVL.

The gene calls are TRBV4-3 and TRBJ2-5; the D is unclear. This CDR3 is 14 amino acids long. The V gene lost 1 base and the J gene lost 8 bases, with 14 bases spanning the gap. In germline, CDR1 is LGHNA, CDR2 YSLEER. The CDR3 is CASSQASSDGTQYF. The CDR3 DNA follows: TGCGCCAGCAGCCAAGCGTCGAGCGATGGAACCCAGTACTTC.

The chain combines TRBV11-2 with TRBJ2-2; D is unclear. With 5 bases removed from V and 6 bases from J, the gap between germline ends came to 10 bases. The length of the CDR3 is 13 residues. The V gene's germline CDR1 is SGHAT and CDR2 FQNNGV. The CDR3 protein is CASSNTGPGELFF. As DNA, the CDR3 is TGTGCCAGCAGCAATACCGGGCCCGGGGAGCTGTTTTTT.

J is TRBJ1-2 and V is TRBV3-1; D remains unclear. CDR1 LGHDT and CDR2 YNNKEL come from the germline V gene (reference sequence). This CDR3 is built from 13 residues. Trimming took off 5 bases at V and 0 bases at J, with 7 bases between the two ends. CDR3 protein: CASSETSNYGYTF. As DNA, the CDR3 is TGTGCCAGCAGCGAAACATCTAACTATGGCTACACCTTC.

This clonotype was seen ten or more times. The V gene is TRBV12-3 or TRBV12-4, the J gene TRBJ2-7, with TRBD1 as a possible D gene (6 bases). The CDR3 is 13 residues long. Trimming pared 3 bases from V and 4 bases from J, leaving 10 bases between. The CDR3 DNA reads as TGTGCCAGCAGTTTGGGACATGAGTACGAGCAGTACTTC. Its protein is CASSLGHEYEQYF.

CDR3 DNA: TGCGTTGAGCGGGCCCCTTGGGATGAGCAGTTCTTC. It is translated as CVERAPWDEQFF. The gene calls are TRBV29-1 and TRBJ2-1, with a possible D match to TRBD2 (6 bases). The CDR3 consists of 12 residues. Germline CDR1 SQVTM, CDR2 ANQGSEA.

This clonotype was seen a handful of times. V and J are TRBV6-1 and TRBJ1-3, with D tentatively TRBD1 (5 bases). V gave up 6 bases and J gave up 0 bases, with 18 bases separating them. Per the germline V gene, CDR1 is MNHNS and CDR2 is SASEGT. The length of the CDR3 is 17 residues. CDR3 residues: CASSTDRGLNSGNTIYF. In nucleotides, the CDR3 is TGTGCCAGCAGCACCGATCGGGGCCTTAACTCTGGAAACACCATATATTTT.

This clonotype appeared a few times. The CDR3 sequence is CASSVTGTSLVNEQFF. CDR3 in DNA: TGCGCCAGCAGCGTGACCGGGACTTCCCTGGTGAATGAGCAGTTCTTC. The chain combines TRBV5-1 with TRBJ2-1, with D possibly matching TRBD2 (6 bases). V lost 4 bases to trimming and J lost 7 bases, with 21 bases between them. This CDR3 contains 16 residues. Per germline, CDR1 SGHRS and CDR2 YFSETQ.

This clonotype has more than one count but fewer than ten. The V gene is TRBV9, the J gene TRBJ2-4; D unresolved. The ends were cut back, 0 bases at V and 0 bases at J, with 13 bases in the middle. The CDR3 extends over 17 amino acids. CDR1 and CDR2 from the germline V gene are SGDLS and YYNGEE. CDR3 sequence (DNA): TGTGCCAGCAGCGTAGAATGGAGACCTCTAGCCAAAAACATTCAGTACTTC. Encoded protein: CASSVEWRPLAKNIQYF.

This clonotype was recorded many times. The rearrangement joins TRBV4-3 to TRBJ2-1, with 12 nucleotides matching TRBD2. The CDR3 is 17 residues long. The V gene end was trimmed by 2 bases and the J gene end by 7 bases; junction bases not matched to a gene: 9. The V gene's germline CDR1 is LGHNA and CDR2 YSLEER. The CDR3 loop reads CASSQLKLAGGFNEQFF. DNA for the CDR3: TGCGCCAGCAGCCAACTCAAACTAGCGGGAGGTTTTAATGAGCAGTTCTTC.

This clonotype was observed a few times. This rearrangement joins TRBV15 to TRBJ1-2; 9 bases map to TRBD1. V gave up 0 bases and J gave up 4 bases; unmatched junction bases: 12. Germline CDR1 and CDR2: LNHNV and YYDKDF (reference sequence). The CDR3 spans 18 residues. CDR3 in amino acids: CATSRDKYPGQGSYGYTF. DNA of the CDR3: TGTGCCACCAGCAGAGATAAATACCCGGGACAGGGCTCCTATGGCTACACCTTC.

This clonotype has at least ten counts. This chain connects TRBV7-2 to TRBJ2-5; 7 positions match TRBD2. The CDR3 sequence is 14 residues long. Per germline, CDR1 SGHTA and CDR2 FQGNSA. Germline trimming cut 5 bases from V and 2 bases from J; bases unmatched to any gene: 5. The CDR3 region is CASSPQAGQETQYF. In DNA form, the CDR3 reads TGTGCCAGCAGCCCGCAAGCGGGGCAAGAGACCCAGTACTTC. Supplemented by reference TRBV7-2 and TRBJ2-5, the full variable domain reads GAGVSQSPSNKVTEKGKDVELRCDPISGHTALYWYRQSLGQGLEFLIYFQGNSAPDKSGLPSDRFSAERTGGSVSTLTIQRTQQEDSAVYLCASSPQAGQETQYFGPGTRLLVL.

The sample holds many counts of this clonotype. The genes are TRBV3-1 and TRBJ2-7; TRBD1 matches 9 bases. Trimming cost V 1 base and J 4 bases; bases outside gene matches: 5. The CDR3 consists of 15 residues. CDR1 LGHDT and CDR2 YNNKEL come from the germline V gene (reference sequence). CDR3 DNA sequence: TGTGCCAGCAGCCAAGGAGGGACAGGGAGGTACGAGCAGTACTTC. Protein: CASSQGGTGRYEQYF.

The rearrangement joins TRBV20-1 to TRBJ2-2, with a possible D match to TRBD2 (6 bases). The CDR3 sequence is 14 residues long. V lost 3 bases and J 2 bases, leaving 10 bases between the germline ends. CDR1 and CDR2 from the germline V gene are DFQATT and SNEGSKA (reference sequence). CDR3 loop: CSARTGVNTGELFF. The CDR3 nucleotides are TGCAGTGCTAGGACGGGAGTTAACACCGGGGAGCTGTTTTTT.

The chain uses TRBV4-1 and TRBJ2-7, with TRBD1 identical over 9 bases. The CDR3 extends over 15 amino acids. The J segment lost 2 bases and the V segment lost 3 bases, leaving 5 bases of the junction unmatched. Germline V gene lookup returns CDR1 MGHRA and CDR2 YSYEKL. The CDR3 nucleotides read TGCGCCAGCAGCCAGGGATGGACAGGGGCCTACGAGCAGTACTTC. As protein: CASSQGWTGAYEQYF.

The chain's CDR3 is CASRGTGGHYGYTF. CDR3 coding DNA: TGTGCCAGCAGGGGGACAGGGGGCCACTATGGCTACACCTTC. The chain combines TRBV12-3 or TRBV12-4 with TRBJ1-2; TRBD1 matches at 12 bases. The CDR3 runs to 14 residues. With 6 bases clipped from V and 3 bases from J, the junction kept 2 bases outside the gene matches.

The rearrangement joins TRBV12-3 or TRBV12-4 to TRBJ1-2, with D unresolved. The CDR3 contains 12 residues. V was shortened by 1 base and J by 4 bases, with 4 bases between the two germline ends. In DNA form, the CDR3 reads TGTGCCAGCAGTTTAGACCCCTATGGCTACACCTTC. Protein product: CASSLDPYGYTF.

A few counts support this clonotype. The gene calls are TRBV5-1 and TRBJ2-7; 14 bases are shared with TRBD2. The length of the CDR3 is 16 residues. Germline-derived CDR1 and CDR2 are SGHRS and YFSETQ. Trimming cost V 0 bases and J 4 bases; bases outside gene matches: 3. CDR3 coding DNA: TGCGCCAGCAGCTTGGGGGGACTAGCGGGGGTTTACGAGCAGTACTTC. This gives the protein CASSLGGLAGVYEQYF.